This is a list of T cell receptor beta chains from one sample in a study of shared clonotypes between healthy human individuals. This table comes from immunoSEQ multiplex PCR, and its TCRdb copy is limited to in-frame clones, with some not included. The sample lists over a million clones; under 99% were seen once. Input material: naive CD4+ T cells sorted from blood. The receptors were sampled from a man under 40 in good health. Both conserved end residues are part of each CDR3. The order of the fields is V gene, J gene, D gene, clone size, CDR3 DNA, CDR3 protein. D genes are given only for firm matches. Clone sizes are given selectively: once, few, many, or a class where the clone is expanded.

TRBV18,TRBJ2-7,NA,NA,TGTGCCAGCTCACTCGGACGGAGCTCCTACGAGCAGTACTTC,CASSLGRSSYEQYF
TRBV4-1,TRBJ2-7,NA,NA,TGCGCCAGCAGCCAAGTACGGGGCCGAGGATTATACGAGCAGTACTTC,CASSQVRGRGLYEQYF
TRBV5-1,TRBJ2-5,NA,NA,TGCGCCAGCAGCTTGGGGGGGACATTATCCCAGGGGACCCAGTACTTC,CASSLGGTLSQGTQYF
TRBV12-1,TRBJ1-3,NA,NA,TGTGCCAGCAGCTTCATCGGACAGGAAGAGACTGGAAACACCATATATTTT,CASSFIGQEETGNTIYF
TRBV29-1,TRBJ1-1,NA,NA,TGCAGCGCACTGTTATTCGGGATGAACACTGAAGCTTTCTTT,CSALLFGMNTEAFF
TRBV6-1,TRBJ2-7,TRBD2,NA,TGTGCCAGCAGTGAAGGGACTAGCTACTCCTACGAGCAGTACTTC,CASSEGTSYSYEQYF
TRBV10-2,TRBJ2-5,NA,NA,TGCGCCTCCCGGGGAACAGGGCTACAAGAGACCCAGTACTTC,CASRGTGLQETQYF
TRBV18,TRBJ1-1,NA,NA,TGTGCCAGCTCACCCAAGTCTTTTGCGAACACTGAAGCTTTCTTT,CASSPKSFANTEAFF
TRBV5-1,TRBJ2-2,TRBD2,NA,TGCGCCAGCAGCCGACTAGCGGGAGGGACCACCGGGGAGCTGTTTTTT,CASSRLAGGTTGELFF
TRBV28,TRBJ2-2,NA,NA,TGTGCCAGCAAGAGGGGACCCGGGGAGCTGTTTTTT,CASKRGPGELFF
TRBV29-1,TRBJ2-3,TRBD1,NA,TGCAGCGTTGCGGGGACAGGGAGCACAGATACGCAGTATTTT,CSVAGTGSTDTQYF
TRBV7-7,TRBJ2-2,NA,NA,TGTGCTAGCAGCTCTACAGACACCGGGGAGCTGTTTTTT,CASSSTDTGELFF
TRBV7-2,TRBJ2-1,NA,NA,TGTGCCAGCAGCTTAGGGCCACCCTACAATGAGCAGTTCTTC,CASSLGPPYNEQFF
TRBV28,TRBJ2-1,NA,NA,TGTGCCGGGGGGTTGGGAGAGCAGTTCTTC,CAGGLGEQFF
TRBV5-1,TRBJ2-1,NA,NA,TGCGCCAGCAGCTTGGGAACGGACTTGAATGAGCAGTTCTTC,CASSLGTDLNEQFF
TRBV27,TRBJ2-3,NA,NA,TGTGCCAGCAGTTTAGGGGCAATCCCCACAGATACGCAGTATTTT,CASSLGAIPTDTQYF
TRBV29-1,TRBJ1-2,TRBD1,NA,TGCAGCGTTTCCGATGACAGGGGGCTTGGCTACACCTTC,CSVSDDRGLGYTF
TRBV2,TRBJ2-2,TRBD2,few,TGTGCCAGCAATGGCGGGAGGGCCCGGGACACCGGGGAGCTGTTTTTT,CASNGGRARDTGELFF
TRBV6-5,TRBJ1-2,TRBD1,NA,TGTGCCAGCAGTAGGGGGGACAGGGGCTTATATGGCTACACCTTC,CASSRGDRGLYGYTF
TRBV29-1,TRBJ1-2,NA,NA,TGCAGCGTTGACGTCCGCGGGGGCTACACCTTC,CSVDVRGGYTF
TRBV11-2,TRBJ2-1,NA,NA,TGTGCCAGCAGCCGGTGGGGCTCCTACAATGAGCAGTTCTTC,CASSRWGSYNEQFF
TRBV19,TRBJ1-5,NA,once,TGTGCCAGTAGTATCTGGACACTACAATATAGCAATCAGCCCCAGCATTTT,CASSIWTLQYSNQPQHF
TRBV20-1,TRBJ1-4,NA,NA,TGCAGTGCTAAGACTGGGGAAAAACTGTTTTTT,CSAKTGEKLFF
TRBV4-1,TRBJ2-7,NA,NA,TGCGCCAGCAGCCCTCCAGACTACGAGCAGTACTTC,CASSPPDYEQYF
TRBV5-1,TRBJ2-5,NA,NA,TGCGCCAGCAGCTTGGATCCAACCGGGACCCAGTACTTC,CASSLDPTGTQYF
TRBV11-2,TRBJ1-2,NA,NA,TGTGCCAGCAGCTTAACCGGGACGAACTATGGCTACACCTTC,CASSLTGTNYGYTF
TRBV5-1,TRBJ2-1,TRBD2,NA,TGCGCCAGCAGCTTGCGACTAGCGGGGGACAATGAGCAGTTCTTC,CASSLRLAGDNEQFF
TRBV29-1,TRBJ1-5,NA,once,TGCAGCGTTGCCCCCACCACCGATAGCAATCAGCCCCAGCATTTT,CSVAPTTDSNQPQHF
TRBV6-6,TRBJ2-7,NA,NA,TGTGCCAGCAGTTACCGACTGGTGGACGAGCAGTACTTC,CASSYRLVDEQYF
TRBV15,TRBJ2-5,NA,NA,TGTGCCACCAGCAGCCAGGGTCTAGTACAAGAGACCCAGTACTTC,CATSSQGLVQETQYF
TRBV27,TRBJ1-2,NA,NA,TGTGCCAGCAGTGGGATACGCGGCAGGGCCCCTTATGGCTACACCTTC,CASSGIRGRAPYGYTF
TRBV19,TRBJ1-1,NA,NA,TGTGCCAGTAGTATAGGCCCAGTAGGGAACACTGAAGCTTTCTTT,CASSIGPVGNTEAFF
TRBV29-1,TRBJ2-1,TRBD2,NA,TGCAGCGTTGAAGAACAAACTAGTCTCGCGGGAGGGCGCAATGAGCAGTTCTTC,CSVEEQTSLAGGRNEQFF
TRBV29-1,TRBJ1-1,NA,NA,TGCAGCTCCAACGGGTTCTCTGAAGCTTTCTTT,CSSNGFSEAFF
TRBV5-1,TRBJ2-7,NA,once,TGCGCCAGCAGCTTGGGACAGGTAGCGGACGAGCAGTACTTC,CASSLGQVADEQYF
TRBV6-5,TRBJ2-1,NA,NA,TGTGCCAGCAGAAGAGGGACCCACGGGGGCAATGAGCAGTTCTTC,CASRRGTHGGNEQFF
TRBV28,TRBJ2-1,TRBD1,NA,TGTGCCAGCGGTAACAGGGGGTACTCCTACAATGAGCAGTTCTTC,CASGNRGYSYNEQFF
TRBV7-2,TRBJ2-1,NA,NA,TGTGCCAGCAGCTTAGCGGGAGGTGGGTTGAATGAGCAGTTCTTC,CASSLAGGGLNEQFF
TRBV7-2,TRBJ2-3,TRBD2,NA,TGTGCCAGCAGCTTAGTTCTAGCGGGAGGAGCAGATACGCAGTATTTT,CASSLVLAGGADTQYF
TRBV7-2,TRBJ2-2,NA,NA,TGTGCCAGCAGCCTGTCGCGGGGGGAGCTGTTTTTT,CASSLSRGELFF
TRBV1,TRBJ2-7,NA,NA,TGCACCAGAGGACAGGTCCTCTCCTACGAGCAGTACTTC,CTRGQVLSYEQYF
TRBV23-1,TRBJ2-4,NA,NA,TGCGCCAGCAGTCGAGCCGAGGGGATTCAGTACTTC,CASSRAEGIQYF
TRBV7-2,TRBJ2-1,NA,NA,TGTGCCAGCAGCCCGCAAGGGGAAAATGAGCAGTTCTTC,CASSPQGENEQFF
TRBV9,TRBJ2-1,TRBD1,NA,TGTGCCAGCAGCTTTTCCGGGACAGCCCCCTACAATGAGCAGTTCTTC,CASSFSGTAPYNEQFF
TRBV11-2,TRBJ2-7,NA,NA,TGTGCCAGCAGCTCAGACAGGAGCTCCTACGAGCAGTACTTC,CASSSDRSSYEQYF
TRBV5-4,TRBJ2-2,TRBD1,NA,TGTGCCAGCAGCTTGCCGGGACAGGGCAGCACCGGGGAGCTGTTTTTT,CASSLPGQGSTGELFF
TRBV7-6,TRBJ2-3,TRBD2,NA,TGTGCCAGCAGCCGCTTGACTAGCGGGAGAGCAGATACGCAGTATTTT,CASSRLTSGRADTQYF
TRBV28,TRBJ2-3,NA,NA,TGTGCCAGCAGTTTAAATAGCCCGCTCACAGATACGCAGTATTTT,CASSLNSPLTDTQYF
TRBV5-1,TRBJ2-7,NA,NA,TGCGCCAGCAGCTTGTGGCAAGGACAGAGATCCTACGAGCAGTACTTC,CASSLWQGQRSYEQYF
TRBV18,TRBJ1-5,NA,NA,TGTGCCAGCTCACCTACCCCCACCAGCAATCAGCCCCAGCATTTT,CASSPTPTSNQPQHF
TRBV7-9,TRBJ2-1,TRBD2,NA,TGTGCCCCTTATTCTCTTAGGTGGCGGGAGGATTACAATGAGCAGTTCTTC,CAPYSLRWREDYNEQFF
TRBV13,TRBJ2-5,NA,NA,TGTGCCAGCACCGAAACCCCCTCCGGGGGCCCGGAGACCCAGTACTTC,CASTETPSGGPETQYF
TRBV15,TRBJ2-2,TRBD1,NA,TGTGCCACCAGCGCCCTGAGGGACAGAGGCACCGGGGAGCTGTTTTTT,CATSALRDRGTGELFF
TRBV30,TRBJ2-7,NA,once,TGTGCCGGAGGGGGGTACACCTACGAGCAGTACTTC,CAGGGYTYEQYF
TRBV29-1,TRBJ2-7,TRBD2,NA,TGCAGCGTTGGGGGACTAGCGGGAGCCTACGAGCAGTACTTC,CSVGGLAGAYEQYF
TRBV5-5,TRBJ2-7,NA,NA,TGTGCCAGCAGCTTGGGCGGGAACTCCTACGAGCAGTACTTC,CASSLGGNSYEQYF